Sequencing of this TCR beta chain was carried out in a study of blood T cell repertoires in COVID-19. Background on the study: The samples span acute and convalescent COVID-19 from the United States, Italy and Spain. PBMCs, B-cell-depleted T cells, or T cells provided the cDNA or gDNA that made up the material.

This clone was seen a single time. How the authors handled the data: Researchers report that nucleated cell counts were estimated from reference gene primer amplification. Repertoires were generated with immunoSEQ multiplex PCR, while TCRdb's copy carries only in-frame clones and drops some. V and J calls and clone size are as listed in that table; D and trimming were resolved from the DNA. The sample includes about 290,000 clones, around 85% of them seen just once. The sample taken for sequencing was peripheral blood. This receptor was identified in a woman between 50 and 59 years old with active or convalescent COVID-19.

Here the CDR3 reads CASSITSGRAVGETQYF. The CDR3 DNA is TGTGCCAGTAGCATCACTAGCGGGAGGGCCGTGGGAGAGACCCAGTACTTC. This chain connects TRBV19 to TRBJ2-5; 13 nucleotides align to TRBD2. Germline V CDR1 and CDR2: LNHDA, SQIVND (reference sequence). Trimming cost V 6 bases and J 4 bases; bases outside gene matches: 11. The CDR3 runs to 17 residues.